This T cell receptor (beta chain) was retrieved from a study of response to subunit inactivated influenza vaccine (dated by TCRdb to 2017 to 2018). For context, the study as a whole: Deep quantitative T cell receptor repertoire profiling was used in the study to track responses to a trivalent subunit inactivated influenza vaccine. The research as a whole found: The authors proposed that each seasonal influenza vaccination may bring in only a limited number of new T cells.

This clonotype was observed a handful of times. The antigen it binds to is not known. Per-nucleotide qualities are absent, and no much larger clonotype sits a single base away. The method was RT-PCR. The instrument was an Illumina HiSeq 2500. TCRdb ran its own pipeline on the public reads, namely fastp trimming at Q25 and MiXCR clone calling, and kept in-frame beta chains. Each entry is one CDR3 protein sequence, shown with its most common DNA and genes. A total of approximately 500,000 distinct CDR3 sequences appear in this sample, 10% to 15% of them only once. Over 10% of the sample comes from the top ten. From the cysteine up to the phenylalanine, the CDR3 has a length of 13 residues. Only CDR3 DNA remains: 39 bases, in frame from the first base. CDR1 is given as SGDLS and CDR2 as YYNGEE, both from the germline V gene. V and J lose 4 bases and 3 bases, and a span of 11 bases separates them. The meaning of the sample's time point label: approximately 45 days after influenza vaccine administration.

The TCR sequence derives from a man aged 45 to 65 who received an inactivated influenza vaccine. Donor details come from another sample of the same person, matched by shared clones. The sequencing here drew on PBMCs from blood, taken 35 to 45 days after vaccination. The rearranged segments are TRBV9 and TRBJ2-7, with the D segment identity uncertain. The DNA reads TGTGCCAGCAGCCCCGGCTACAACTACGAGCAGTACTTC. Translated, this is CASSPGYNYEQYF.